The text below deals with one T cell receptor beta chain. TCR beta CDR3 regions were amplified from RNA transcripts. The primer set for the first-round RT-PCR of the TCR CDR3 was HTBI. From the multiplex PCR reads, TCRdb called clonotypes with MiXCR, one entry per CDR3 protein. The data contain 450,000 to 650,000 distinct CDR3 sequences, about 15% of them seen just once; the ten biggest clones take up around 17%. Between the trimmed V and J ends, which lost 3 bases and 0 bases, there was a span of 6 bases. The germline V gene encodes CDR1 LNHDA and CDR2 SQIVND (reference sequence). The length of the CDR3 is 14 residues. The record originates from a study of T cells in Graves' hyperthyroidism and ophthalmopathy.

Input material: blood. V gene TRBV19 combines with J gene TRBJ1-5, with no clear D. The receptor comes from a woman aged 18-30 years with Graves' ophthalmopathy. The CDR3 sequence: CASSISVSNQPQHF. In DNA form, the CDR3 reads TGTGCCAGTAGTATTTCGGTTAGCAATCAGCCCCAGCATTTT.